This T cell receptor beta chain was sequenced during a study of tumour-infiltrating T cells in Burkitt lymphoma. Study overall: Patients covered every epidemiological subtype of Burkitt lymphoma. Productive clonality predicted overall and progression-free survival.

Study-level points and caveats: Many Burkitt lymphoma patients shared several public clonotypes.

A note on this clone: What it recognizes is unknown.

Trimming removed 4 bases from V and 7 bases from J, with 8 bases in between. This CDR3 spans 11 amino acids. Germline values: CDR1 SQVTM, CDR2 ANQGSEA. Repertoires were generated with immunoSEQ multiplex PCR, while TCRdb's copy carries only in-frame clones and drops some. The top ten clones hold about 14% of a sample with over 950 clones, approximately 36% of them seen once. The receptor's source is a human donor with Burkitt lymphoma. The V and J genes are TRBV29-1 and TRBJ2-1; D remains unclear. Sequences were obtained from tumor tissue. Here the CDR3 DNA reads TGCAGCGTTGGGACGTGGAATGAGCAGTTCTTC. Translated, it gives CSVGTWNEQFF.